The TCR beta chain described here comes from a study of cytomegalovirus exposure and HLA in healthy donors. CDR3 length: 15 residues. Trimming left V 3 bases short and J 2 bases short, with 12 bases between. Germline V CDR1 and CDR2: SGHKS, YYEKEE (reference sequence). This PCR relied on a set of 60 Vbeta primers and 13 Jbeta primers. Sequencing was performed with immunoSEQ multiplex PCR; in TCRdb, only in-frame clones are kept and a portion is missing. The sample lists approximately 160,000 clones, 68% seen once, with 1.1% to 1.5% in the top ten. This clone was counted once. Its antigen is currently unknown. Study-wide findings and caveats: Cytomegalovirus association was listed for around 180 TCR beta chains. Later analysis showed TCR association rates varying by HLA locus, highest for DRB1 and lowest for HLA-C.

The origin of this receptor is a man aged 50-59 years in good health and CMV-seronegative. The sample was PBMCs. The rearrangement joins TRBV5-5 to TRBJ1-5; D is perhaps TRBD1 (5 bases). The CDR3 reads CASSSSTGGNQPQHF. The CDR3 DNA reads as TGTGCCAGCAGCTCCTCTACAGGAGGCAATCAGCCCCAGCATTTT.